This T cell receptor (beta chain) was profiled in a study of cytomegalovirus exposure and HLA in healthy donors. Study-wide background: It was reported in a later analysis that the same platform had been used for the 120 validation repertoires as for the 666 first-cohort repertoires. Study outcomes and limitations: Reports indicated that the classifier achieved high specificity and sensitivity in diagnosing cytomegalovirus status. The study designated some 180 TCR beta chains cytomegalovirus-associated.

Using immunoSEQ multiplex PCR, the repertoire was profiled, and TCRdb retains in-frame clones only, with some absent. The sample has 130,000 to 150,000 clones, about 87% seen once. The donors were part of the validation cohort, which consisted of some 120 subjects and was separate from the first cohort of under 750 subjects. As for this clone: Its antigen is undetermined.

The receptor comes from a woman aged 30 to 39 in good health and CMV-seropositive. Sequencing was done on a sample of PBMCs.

CDR3 DNA sequence: TGTGCCAGCACAAGGGGGTCCTATGGCTACACCTTC. The encoded protein is CASTRGSYGYTF. The V call is TRBV7-9, the J call TRBJ1-2; D is possibly TRBD1 (6 bases). V was trimmed by 7 bases and J by 4 bases, leaving 10 bases between them. This CDR3 spans 12 amino acids. Germline assignment: CDR1 SEHNR and CDR2 FQNEAQ (reference sequence). The whole variable domain, filled in from reference TRBV7-9 and TRBJ1-2, reads DTGVSQNPRHKITKRGQNVTFRCDPISEHNRLYWYRQTLGQGPEFLTYFQNEAQLEKSRLLSDRFSAERPKGSFSTLEIQRTEQGDSAMYLCASTRGSYGYTFGSGTRLTVV.